This TCR beta chain emerged from a study of T cell repertoires in cytomegalovirus infection (dated by TCRdb to the late 2010s). Background on the whole study: Donor HLA type was relevant to the analysis, because carriage of CMV infection together with the matching HLA type was indicated by public TCR beta signatures.

The germline V gene (reference sequence) yields DFQATT for CDR1 and SNEGSKA for CDR2. From the cysteine up to the phenylalanine, the CDR3 has a length of 14 residues. Of all the DNA, just the CDR3 is kept, 42 bases in frame from base 1. Trimming leaves V shorter by 6 bases and J shorter by 4 bases, with the junction holding 7 bases beyond the gene matches. Points the paper makes about the study in general: Carriers of CMV infection plus the relevant HLA type were discriminated by the cumulative frequency of public TCR beta family members in the study cohort and in an independent 352-donor cohort. The ex vivo response was dominated by HLA-C-restricted CMV-specific TCR beta clonotypes, which also provided the single most frequent clonotype in two of eight donors.

Turning to this clonotype: Its antigen is unknown. The input lacks base qualities; no much larger clone sits a single base away.

The reads were generated on an Illumina HiSeq 1500. TCRdb took the public reads, trimmed them with fastp at Q25, ran MiXCR for clone calling and kept in-frame beta chains. Identical CDR3 proteins give one entry, which carries the most common genes and DNA. The sample records around 530,000 distinct CDR3 sequences, more than 20% of which are singletons. Approximately 13% of the sample belongs to the ten largest clones. The chain employs TRBV20-1 and TRBJ2-1, and TRBD2 aligns with 9 junction nucleotides. Sequenced material: PBMCs. This TCR derives from a human donor in good health (CMV status not recorded). Some clones in this sample may be carry-over from other donors' samples. The bases read TGCAGTGCCCGTCTAGCGGGACTATACAATGAGCAGTTCTTC. The encoded protein is CSARLAGLYNEQFF.